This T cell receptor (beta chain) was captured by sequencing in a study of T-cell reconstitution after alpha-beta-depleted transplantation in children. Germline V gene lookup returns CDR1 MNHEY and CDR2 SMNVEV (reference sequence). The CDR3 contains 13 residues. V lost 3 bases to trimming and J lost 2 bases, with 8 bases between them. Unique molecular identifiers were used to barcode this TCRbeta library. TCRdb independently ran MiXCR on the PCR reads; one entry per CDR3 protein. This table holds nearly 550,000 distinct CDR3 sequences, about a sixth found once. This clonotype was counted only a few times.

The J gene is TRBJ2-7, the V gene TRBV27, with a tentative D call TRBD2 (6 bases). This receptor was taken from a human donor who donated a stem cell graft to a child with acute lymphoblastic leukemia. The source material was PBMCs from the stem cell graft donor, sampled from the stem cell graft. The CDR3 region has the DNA TGTGCCAGCAGTTTTCGGGAGCCCTACGAGCAGTACTTC. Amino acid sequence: CASSFREPYEQYF.